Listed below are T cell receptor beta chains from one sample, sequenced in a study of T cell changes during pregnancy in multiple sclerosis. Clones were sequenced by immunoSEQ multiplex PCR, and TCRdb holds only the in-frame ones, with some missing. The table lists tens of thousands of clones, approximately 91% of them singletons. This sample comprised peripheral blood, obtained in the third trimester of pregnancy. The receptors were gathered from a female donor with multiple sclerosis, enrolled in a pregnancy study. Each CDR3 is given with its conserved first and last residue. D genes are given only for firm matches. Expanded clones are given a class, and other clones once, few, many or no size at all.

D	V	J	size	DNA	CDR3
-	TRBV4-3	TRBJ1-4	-	TGCGCCAGCAGCGCGGCAGCTACTAATGAAAAACTGTTTTTT	CASSAAATNEKLFF
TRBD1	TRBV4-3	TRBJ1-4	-	TGCGCCAGCAGCCATCACCGGGACAGGGACTATGAAAAACTGTTTTTT	CASSHHRDRDYEKLFF
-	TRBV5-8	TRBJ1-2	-	TGTGCCAGCAGCTTGGTAGCAGGGCTGTCAAGGCATGGCTACACCTTC	CASSLVAGLSRHGYTF
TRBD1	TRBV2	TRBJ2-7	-	TGTGCCAGCATGAAAGGACAGGGGGCGAACGAGCAGTACTTC	CASMKGQGANEQYF
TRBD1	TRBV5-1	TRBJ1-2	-	TGCGCCAGCAGCTTGGCCACCGGGACAGGGACCTATGGCTACACCTTC	CASSLATGTGTYGYTF
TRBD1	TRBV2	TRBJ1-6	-	TGTGCCAGCCCACGGGACAGGGAGTCACCCCTCCACTTT	CASPRDRESPLHF
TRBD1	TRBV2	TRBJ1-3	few	TGTGCCAGCAGTGCTGGACAGGGCTACTCTGGAAACACCATATATTTT	CASSAGQGYSGNTIYF
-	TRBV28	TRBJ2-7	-	TGTGCCAGCAGTCCGGGACAAAAGGTGGACGAGCAGTACTTC	CASSPGQKVDEQYF
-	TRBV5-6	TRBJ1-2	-	TGTGCCAGCAGCCCCGTAGAGGGCTTGGAGGGTGGCTACACCTTC	CASSPVEGLEGGYTF
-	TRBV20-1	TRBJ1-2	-	TGCAGTGTTCGGGGGAATGGCTACACCTTC	CSVRGNGYTF
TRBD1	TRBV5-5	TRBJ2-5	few	TGTGCCAGCAGCTTGGGACAGGGTCCCGTCGGAGGGACCCAGTACTTC	CASSLGQGPVGGTQYF
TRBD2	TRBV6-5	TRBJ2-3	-	TGTGCCAGCAGTTACTCGACAGGCGGGGGGCCAGATACGCAGTATTTT	CASSYSTGGGPDTQYF
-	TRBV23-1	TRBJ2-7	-	TGCGCCAGCAGTCTTTGGGGGGACGAGCAGTACTTC	CASSLWGDEQYF
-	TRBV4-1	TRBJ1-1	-	TGCGCCAGCAGCCAAGAAGGACACTCGAACACTGAAGCTTTCTTT	CASSQEGHSNTEAFF
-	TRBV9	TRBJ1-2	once	TGTGCCAGCAGCTGGGGGGTCTATGGCTACACCTTC	CASSWGVYGYTF
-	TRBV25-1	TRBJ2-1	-	TGTGCCAGCAGTGAATTAGGGGGGGGGAATGAGCAGTTCTTC	CASSELGGGNEQFF
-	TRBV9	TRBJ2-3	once	TGTGCCAGCAGCGTACTAGGATACACAGATACGCAGTATTTT	CASSVLGYTDTQYF
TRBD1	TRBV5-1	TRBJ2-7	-	TGCGCCAGCAGCCGAGGGACAGGTAGTTACGAGCAGTACTTC	CASSRGTGSYEQYF
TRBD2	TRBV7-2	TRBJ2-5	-	TGTGCCAGCAGCCCGCGGCGGGGGGACCAAGAGACCCAGTACTTC	CASSPRRGDQETQYF
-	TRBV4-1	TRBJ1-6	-	TGCGCCAGCAGCCGAAGATTCAATCGGGATTCACCCCTCCACTTT	CASSRRFNRDSPLHF
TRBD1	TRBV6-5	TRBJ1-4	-	TGTGCCAGCAGTTATGGACAGGCCTTTAATGAAAAACTGTTTTTT	CASSYGQAFNEKLFF
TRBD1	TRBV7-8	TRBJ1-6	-	TGTGCCAGCAGCCCTGACAGGGGGAGGAGATCACCCCTCCACTTT	CASSPDRGRRSPLHF
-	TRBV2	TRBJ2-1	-	TGTGCCAGCAGTGAACCCCCAGGGGACCGATACAATGAGCAGTTCTTC	CASSEPPGDRYNEQFF
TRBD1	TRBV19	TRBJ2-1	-	TGTGCCAGTAGTATTTATGGACAGGGAGGCGAGCAGTTCTTC	CASSIYGQGGEQFF
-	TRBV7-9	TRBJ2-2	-	TGTGCCAGCAGTCTCCGTGGCGGGACCGGGGAGCTGTTTTTT	CASSLRGGTGELFF
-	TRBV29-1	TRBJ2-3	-	TGCAGCACCGAGGGAACAAGCACAGATACGCAGTATTTT	CSTEGTSTDTQYF
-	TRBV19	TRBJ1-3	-	TGTGCCAGTAGCCTATTTACAGGCTCTGGAAACACCATATATTTT	CASSLFTGSGNTIYF
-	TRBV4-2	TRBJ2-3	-	TGTGCCAGCAGCCAAGTAGCTTTGGAGACTACAAATACGCAGTATTTT	CASSQVALETTNTQYF
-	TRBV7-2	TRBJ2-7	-	TGTGCCAGCAACCCAATCAGTCTTGGCGAGCAGTACTTC	CASNPISLGEQYF
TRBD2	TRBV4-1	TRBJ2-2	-	TGCGCCAGCAGCCCGACAGGTCTAGCGGGTGACCCCGGCACCGGGGAGCTGTTTTTT	CASSPTGLAGDPGTGELFF
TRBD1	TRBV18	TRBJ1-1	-	TGTGCCAGCTCACCAAGTAAACAGGGGGTAACTGAAGCTTTCTTT	CASSPSKQGVTEAFF
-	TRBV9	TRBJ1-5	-	TGTGCCAGCAGCGTAGGGCAGGACAATCAGCCCCAGCATTTT	CASSVGQDNQPQHF
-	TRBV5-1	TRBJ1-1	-	TGCGCCAGCAGCTTGGGACAGCCCATGAACACTGAAGCTTTCTTT	CASSLGQPMNTEAFF
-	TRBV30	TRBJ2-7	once	TGTGCCTGGAGGTGGGACATTGGCTCCTACGAGCAGTACTTC	CAWRWDIGSYEQYF
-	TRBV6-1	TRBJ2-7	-	TGTGCCAGCAGTCCCGCGATGGCCTACGAGCAGTACTTC	CASSPAMAYEQYF
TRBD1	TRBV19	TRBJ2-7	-	TGTGCCAGTAGTCCCTGGTGGGGGACAGGCACCGAGCAGTACTTC	CASSPWWGTGTEQYF
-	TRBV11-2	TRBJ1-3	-	TGTGCCAGCAGCCGATTAGGGGCAGAGGGAAACACCATATATTTT	CASSRLGAEGNTIYF
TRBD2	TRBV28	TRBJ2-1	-	TGTGCCAGCAGATCGGGACTAGCCTCCTACAATGAGCAGTTCTTC	CASRSGLASYNEQFF
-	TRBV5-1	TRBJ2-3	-	TGCGCCAGCAGCTTAACTAGTCCAGATACGCAGTATTTT	CASSLTSPDTQYF
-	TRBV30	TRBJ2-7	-	TGTGCCTGGAGTTGGAGGGGCGAGCAGTACTTC	CAWSWRGEQYF
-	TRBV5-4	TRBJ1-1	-	TGTGCCAGCAGGTTGGCCGGGAGCGGACCTGAAGCTTTCTTT	CASRLAGSGPEAFF
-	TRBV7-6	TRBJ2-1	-	TGTGCCAGCAGCCAGGGGGGCGAGCAGTTCTTC	CASSQGGEQFF
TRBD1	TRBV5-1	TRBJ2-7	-	TGCGCCAGCAGCTTCGGGGACAGGCGCAACGAGCAGTACTTC	CASSFGDRRNEQYF
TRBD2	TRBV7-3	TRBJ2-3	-	TGTGCCAGCAGGAGCGGGGGGGCCACAGATACGCAGTATTTT	CASRSGGATDTQYF
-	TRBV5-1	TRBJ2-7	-	TGCGCCAGCAGCTCAGGCACAGGTTTCTCCTACGAGCAGTACTTC	CASSSGTGFSYEQYF
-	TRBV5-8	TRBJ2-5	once	TGTGCCAGCAGCTTGCGGGTGAAAGAGACCCAGTACTTC	CASSLRVKETQYF